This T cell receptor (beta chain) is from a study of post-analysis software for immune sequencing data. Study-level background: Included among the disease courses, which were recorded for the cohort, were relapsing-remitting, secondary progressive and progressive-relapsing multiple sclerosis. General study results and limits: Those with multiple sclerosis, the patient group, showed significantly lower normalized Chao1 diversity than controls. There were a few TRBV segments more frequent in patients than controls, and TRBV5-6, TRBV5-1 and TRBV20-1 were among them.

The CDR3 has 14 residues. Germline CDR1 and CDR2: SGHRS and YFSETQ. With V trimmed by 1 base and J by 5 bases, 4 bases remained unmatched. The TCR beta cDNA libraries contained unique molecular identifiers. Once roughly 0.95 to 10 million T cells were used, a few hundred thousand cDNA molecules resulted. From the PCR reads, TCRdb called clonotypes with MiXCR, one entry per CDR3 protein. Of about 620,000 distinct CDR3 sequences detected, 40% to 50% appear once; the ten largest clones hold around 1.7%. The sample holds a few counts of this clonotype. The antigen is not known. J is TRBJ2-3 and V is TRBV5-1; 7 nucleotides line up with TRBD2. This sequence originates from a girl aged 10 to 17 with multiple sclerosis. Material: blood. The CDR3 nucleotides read TGCGCCAGCAGCTTGCGGGGGGAACTAGATACGCAGTATTTT. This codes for CASSLRGELDTQYF.